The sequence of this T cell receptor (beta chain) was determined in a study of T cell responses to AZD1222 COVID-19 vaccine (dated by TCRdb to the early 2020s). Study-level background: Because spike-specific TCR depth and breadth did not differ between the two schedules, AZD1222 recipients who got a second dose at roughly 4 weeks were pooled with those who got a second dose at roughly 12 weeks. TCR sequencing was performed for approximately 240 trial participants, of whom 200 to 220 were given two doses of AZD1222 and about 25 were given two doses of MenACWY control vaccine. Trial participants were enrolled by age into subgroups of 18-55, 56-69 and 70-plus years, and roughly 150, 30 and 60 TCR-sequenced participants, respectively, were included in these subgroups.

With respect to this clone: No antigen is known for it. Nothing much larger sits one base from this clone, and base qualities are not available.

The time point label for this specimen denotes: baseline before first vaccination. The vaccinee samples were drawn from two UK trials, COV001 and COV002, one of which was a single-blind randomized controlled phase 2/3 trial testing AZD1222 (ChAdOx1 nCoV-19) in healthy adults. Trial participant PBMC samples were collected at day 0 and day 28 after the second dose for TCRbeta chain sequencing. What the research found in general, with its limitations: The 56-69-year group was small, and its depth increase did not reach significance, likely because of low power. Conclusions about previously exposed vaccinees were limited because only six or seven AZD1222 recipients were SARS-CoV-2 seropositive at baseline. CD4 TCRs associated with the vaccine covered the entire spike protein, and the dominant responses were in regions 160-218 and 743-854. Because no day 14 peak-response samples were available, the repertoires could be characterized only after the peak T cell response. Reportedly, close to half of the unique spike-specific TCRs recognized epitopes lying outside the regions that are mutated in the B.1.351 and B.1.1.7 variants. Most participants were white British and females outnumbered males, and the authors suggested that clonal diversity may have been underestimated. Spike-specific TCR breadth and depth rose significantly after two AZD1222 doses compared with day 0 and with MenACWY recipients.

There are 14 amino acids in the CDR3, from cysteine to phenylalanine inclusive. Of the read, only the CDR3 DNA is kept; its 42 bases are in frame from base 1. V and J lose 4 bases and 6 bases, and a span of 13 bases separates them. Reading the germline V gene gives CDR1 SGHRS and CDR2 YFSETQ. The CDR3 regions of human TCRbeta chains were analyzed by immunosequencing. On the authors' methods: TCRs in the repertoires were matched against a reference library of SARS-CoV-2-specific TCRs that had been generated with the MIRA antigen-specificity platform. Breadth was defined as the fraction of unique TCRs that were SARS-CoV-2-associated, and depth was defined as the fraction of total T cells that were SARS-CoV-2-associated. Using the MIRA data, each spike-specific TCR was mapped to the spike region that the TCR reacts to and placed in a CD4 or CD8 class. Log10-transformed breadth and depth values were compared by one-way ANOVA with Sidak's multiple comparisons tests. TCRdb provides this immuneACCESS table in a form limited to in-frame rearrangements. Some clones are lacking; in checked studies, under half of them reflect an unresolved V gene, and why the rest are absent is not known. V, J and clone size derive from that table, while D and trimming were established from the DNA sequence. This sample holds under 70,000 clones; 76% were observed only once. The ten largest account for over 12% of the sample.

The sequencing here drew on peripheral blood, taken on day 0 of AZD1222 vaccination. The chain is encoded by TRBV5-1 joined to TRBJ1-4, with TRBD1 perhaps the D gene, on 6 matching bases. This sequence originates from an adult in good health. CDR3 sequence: CASSPGQGYEKLFF. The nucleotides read TGCGCCAGCAGCCCCGGGCAGGGGTATGAAAAACTGTTTTTT.